This T cell receptor beta chain was observed in a study of tumor-infiltrating lymphocytes in primary liver carcinoma. Study in general: Donors had hepatocellular carcinoma or combined HCC and intrahepatic cholangiocarcinoma.

Study results and limitations: Relative to tumor region pairs, the tumor-adjacent and tumor-blood pairs showed overlap that was lower.

Blood RNA was derived from unsorted whole blood, and germline DNA was extracted too. Around 4 milliliters of peripheral blood were drawn presurgically. Constant-region priming of approximately 500 ng total RNA yielded TCR beta cDNA. Sequencing libraries for TCR beta derived from three nested multiplex PCR rounds that used slightly modified ARM-PCR. Researchers ran the first two PCR rounds for roughly 11 cycles each with TRBV1-TRBV30 forward primers and a C-beta reverse primer. MiXCR was run by TCRdb on the multiplex PCR reads, yielding one entry per CDR3 protein. The table includes about 320,000 distinct CDR3 sequences, over 55% detected once. This clonotype has at least ten counts. Its specificity is not known. This CDR3 contains 14 residues. Trimming took 4 bases from V and 3 from J, leaving 10 bases between them. CDR1 is LGHNA, CDR2 YSLEER, per germline.

This receptor was taken from a man aged 40-49 years with primary liver carcinoma and hepatitis B virus infection. The genes are TRBV4-3 and TRBJ2-1; D is uncertain. The sample consisted of peripheral blood. The chain's CDR3 is CASSLTRFYNEQFF. The CDR3 DNA reads TGCGCCAGCAGCCTGACGAGGTTCTACAATGAGCAGTTCTTC.